At least ten counts were recorded for the clone carrying this TCR beta chain. What it binds is unknown. With listed TCR primers and previously described methods, bulk TCR libraries were prepared. MiXCR was run by TCRdb on the PCR reads, yielding one entry per CDR3 protein. The table lists about 640,000 distinct CDR3 sequences, just under 20% of them singletons. This sample is part of a study of molecular identifiers for immune sequencing clone quantification. Study-wide points: Clones of above 20 RNA copies carried over 97% of effector molecules; in naive cells they carried under 1%.

The V and J ends lost 3 bases and 7 bases respectively, with 13 bases between them. Germline V gene data show CDR1 as SGHDT and CDR2 as YYEEEE. The CDR3 totals 13 residues. The sequencing sample was made of naive CD8+ T cells from blood, with Jurkat cell RNA spiked in. Regarding subset: FACS-sorted CD8+CD4-CCR7+CD45RA+ naive T cells. The receptor was derived from a human donor in good health. Some libraries in this study had Jurkat cell RNA spiked in. The chain couples TRBV5-6 to TRBJ1-1; weak D call: TRBD1 (6 bases). CDR3 nucleotide sequence: TGTGCCAGCAGCTCCCACGGGACACTTGAAGCTTTCTTT. Protein product: CASSSHGTLEAFF.